These T cell receptor beta chains were read from a single sample in a study of blood T cell repertoires in COVID-19. Sequencing was performed with immunoSEQ multiplex PCR; in TCRdb, only in-frame clones are kept and a portion is missing. The sample shows around 47,000 clones, roughly 91% of them seen only once. The sequenced material came from peripheral blood. These receptor sequences come from a man older than 75 with active or convalescent COVID-19. Each CDR3 is given with its conserved first and last residue.

>TRBV5-3
CARSSPPGQVPSGANVLTF
>TRBV25-1
CASSTGVRTNEKLFF
>TRBV7-8
CASSLRFRRLAGTNTYEQYF
>TRBV5-8
CASFSGQGNYGYTF
>TRBV2
CASRHRGGNTIYF
>TRBV18
CASSPGPDRGEQYF
>TRBV4-2
CASSQDPGGRDGELFF
>TRBV2
CASSVALAYEQYF
>TRBV15
CATSRAGLRSNEQFF
>TRBV18
CASSQGTGHQPTREQYF
>TRBV27
CATPSENSPLHF
>TRBV7-8
CASSSGPGQRSSNQPQHF
>TRBV24-1
CATGGITGELFF
>TRBV6-5
CASRNTPGTNEKLFF
>TRBV11-3
CASNQWDREHNQPQHF
>TRBV28
CASSPGGQADEQFF
>TRBV19
CASSAPEGAQIGQFF
>TRBV28
CASREGGAAEIDYYEQYF
>TRBV10-3
CAISHAATGGIADTQYF
>TRBV5-6
CASSLFQGWGNQPQHF
>TRBV28
CASSQTSGDYEQYF
>TRBV7-9
CASSRDGASMGYTF
>TRBV3-1/TRBV3-2
CASSRVADTQYF
>TRBV20-1
CSASQGVGGEQFF
>TRBV2
CASSVRQGAQNTGELFF
>TRBV28
CASSPGQGSTEAFF
>TRBV5-4
CASSLGQGGYGYTF
>TRBV25-1
CASSRSSSIYGYTF
>TRBV7-2
CASSLGTSGNF
>TRBV28
CASGRGSSSGRIVLGASYEQYF
>TRBV30
CASQLSYNSPLHF
>TRBV6-5
CASSYEAGGGRDTQYF
>TRBV9
CASSPTTGTSNYGYTF
>TRBV9
CASSALRDNHGYGYTF
>TRBV7-2
CASSHNGQSYEQYF
>TRBV28
CASSLTGENEKLFF
>TRBV12-3/TRBV12-4
CASSGTGSYGYTF
>TRBV6-2/TRBV6-3
CASSYEGVGGGYF
>TRBV7-8
CASSSLAGGSGEQYF
>TRBV28
CASRAAGRETQYF
>TRBV2
CASSASRTDRVTFF
>TRBV27
CASRHRVRNTEAFF
>TRBV18
CASSPRTSEETQYF
>TRBV5-1
CASSSGQDYNEQFF
>TRBV12-5
CASETTGANTEAFF
>TRBV6-2/TRBV6-3
CASSYFNPGFEQYF
>TRBV19
CASSKGRDRGETQYF
>TRBV6-1
CASGAGGWREGRGDEQFF
>TRBV27
CATTRVLSGGSPLHF
>TRBV7-2
CASSLYARQGTELFF
>TRBV30
CAWRKTGGVGYTF
>TRBV3-1/TRBV3-2
CASSSRLTQYF
>TRBV14
CASSRQGAFGYTF
>TRBV4-3
CASSQVQGAGQETQYF
>TRBV10-3
CAISRTSGGTDTQYF
>TRBV7-2
CASSLQWGEDYEQYF
>TRBV1
CTSSSNPGQGYHEQYF
>TRBV9
CASSVGPSGGKYTDTQYF
>TRBV2
CASSAVSGAMAPYF
>TRBV29-1
CSVEDPRSTEAFF